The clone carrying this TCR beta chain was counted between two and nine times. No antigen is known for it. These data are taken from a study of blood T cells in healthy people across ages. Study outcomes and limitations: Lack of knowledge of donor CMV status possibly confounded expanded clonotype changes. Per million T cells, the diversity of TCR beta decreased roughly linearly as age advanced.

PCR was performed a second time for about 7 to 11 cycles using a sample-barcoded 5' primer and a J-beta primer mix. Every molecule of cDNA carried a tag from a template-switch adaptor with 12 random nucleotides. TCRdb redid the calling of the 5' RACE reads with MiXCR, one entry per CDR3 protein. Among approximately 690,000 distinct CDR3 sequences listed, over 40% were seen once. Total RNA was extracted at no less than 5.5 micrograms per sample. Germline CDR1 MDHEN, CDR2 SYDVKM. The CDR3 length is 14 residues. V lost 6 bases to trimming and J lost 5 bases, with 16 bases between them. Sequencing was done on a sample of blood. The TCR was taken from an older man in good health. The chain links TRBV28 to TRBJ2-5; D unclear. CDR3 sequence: CASSEDMGGETQYF. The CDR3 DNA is TGTGCCAGCAGCGAAGATATGGGTGGGGAGACCCAGTACTTC.